These 9 T cell receptor beta chains came from one sample sequenced in a study of cytomegalovirus exposure and HLA in healthy donors. Measured with immunoSEQ multiplex PCR; TCRdb has only the in-frame clones, and not every one. The repertoire has about 38,000 clones, 90% to 95% of them found once; the top ten carry more than 2.5%. Sequenced input: PBMCs. These receptors were collected from a man between 18 and 35 years old in good health and CMV-seronegative.

The chain is built from TRBV6-4 and TRBJ2-1; 7 bases align to TRBD2. The CDR3 length is 14 residues. The V and J ends lost 0 bases and 4 bases, in that order; junction bases with no gene match: 0. Germline CDR1 MRHNA, CDR2 SNTAGT. The CDR3 region is CASSDSGGYNEQFF. The CDR3 region has the DNA TGTGCCAGCAGTGACTCCGGGGGGTACAATGAGCAGTTCTTC.

The V call is TRBV7-8, the J call TRBJ1-4, with a tentative D call TRBD1 (5 bases). Germline V CDR1 and CDR2: SGHVS, FQNEAQ. This CDR3 contains 17 residues. V lost 3 bases, J lost 2 bases, and 16 bases lay in between. The CDR3 here is CASSFLGLGRTNEKLFF. Written as DNA, the CDR3 is TGTGCCAGCAGCTTTTTGGGGCTAGGAAGGACTAATGAAAAACTGTTTTTT.

In its sample, this clone was seen once. The rearrangement uses TRBV5-4 and TRBJ1-2, with no clear D. Deletions cut 3 bases from V and 2 bases from J, with 11 bases between. From germline, CDR1 is SGHNT and CDR2 YYREEE (reference sequence). This CDR3 has 14 residues. CDR3 sequence: CASSWVGANYGYTF. The CDR3 region has the DNA TGTGCCAGCAGCTGGGTCGGAGCCAACTATGGCTACACCTTC.

CDR3 in DNA: TGTGCCAGCAGTTTGGGACAGCTATCTGGGGCCAACGTCCTGACTTTC. Protein sequence: CASSLGQLSGANVLTF. This chain connects TRBV6-5 to TRBJ2-6, with 7 bases lining up with TRBD1. CDR3 length: 16 residues. V lost 4 bases, J lost 1 base, and 4 bases stayed unmatched. Germline V gene sequence: CDR1 MNHEY, CDR2 SVGAGI.

V usage is TRBV11-2 and J usage is TRBJ2-1, with 8 bases identical to TRBD2. The V and J ends lost 2 bases and 4 bases, in that order; junction bases with no gene match: 4. CDR3 length: 15 amino acids. Germline V gene lookup returns CDR1 SGHAT and CDR2 FQNNGV. CDR3 residues: CASSLRRGEYNEQFF. In DNA, the CDR3 is TGTGCCAGCAGCTTACGGCGGGGGGAGTACAATGAGCAGTTCTTC.

The gene calls are TRBV19 and TRBJ1-2; D is perhaps TRBD1 (6 bases). The CDR3 consists of 14 residues. Germline CDR1 LNHDA, CDR2 SQIVND (reference sequence). V was trimmed by 4 bases and J by 3 bases, leaving 12 bases between them. CDR3 in amino acids: CASSTLQGDYGYTF. The DNA for the CDR3 is TGTGCCAGTAGTACCCTACAGGGCGACTATGGCTACACCTTC.

This sequence joins TRBV7-8 and TRBJ1-1; TRBD1 matches at 8 bases. CDR3 length: 15 amino acids. Germline values: CDR1 SGHVS, CDR2 FQNEAQ. Unmatched junction bases numbered 9, after V lost 5 bases and J lost 4 bases. The CDR3 DNA sequence: TGTGCCAGCAGCCCACTACAGGGGGGAGGCACTGAAGCTTTCTTT. It encodes CASSPLQGGGTEAFF.

The chain links TRBV9 to TRBJ2-7; D might be TRBD2 (5 bases). Trimming cost V 4 bases and J 0 bases, with 26 bases left between them. This CDR3 is built from 19 residues. Germline V lookup: CDR1 SGDLS, CDR2 YYNGEE. CDR3: CASSSTGGPSGGSSYEQYF. CDR3 nucleotide sequence: TGTGCCAGCAGCTCGACCGGCGGGCCTTCCGGCGGTAGCTCCTACGAGCAGTACTTC.

The chain employs TRBV2 and TRBJ1-2; possible D gene TRBD1, 5 bases. The CDR3 spans 14 residues. Trimming took off 7 bases at V and 2 bases at J, with 14 bases between the two ends. Looked up from germline, CDR1 is SNHLY and CDR2 is FYNNEI. Here the CDR3 DNA reads TGTGCCAGCAAGACCCCTTCAGGGAACTATGGCTACACCTTC. As protein: CASKTPSGNYGYTF.